Below are 10 T cell receptor beta chains sequenced from a single sample in a study of blood T cell repertoires in COVID-19. Libraries were prepared by immunoSEQ multiplex PCR; TCRdb keeps only in-frame clonotypes and omits some of them. The data show 51,000 or so clones, around 92% seen once. The sample was peripheral blood. All receptors derive from a man older than 75 with active or convalescent COVID-19.

The rearrangement links TRBV5-1 to TRBJ2-1; D may be TRBD2 (6 bases). The germline gives CDR1 SGHRS, CDR2 YFSETQ. The CDR3 is 15 amino acids. V lost 0 bases, J lost 4 bases, and 11 bases lay in between. The CDR3: CASSLGRERYNEQFF. The CDR3 DNA follows: TGCGCCAGCAGCTTGGGACGGGAGCGATACAATGAGCAGTTCTTC.

This chain joins TRBV10-3 and TRBJ1-3; D remains ambiguous. In germline, CDR1 is ENHRY, CDR2 SYGVKD. CDR3 length: 12 amino acids. The ends were cut back, 6 bases at V and 4 bases at J, with 7 bases in the middle. As DNA, the CDR3 is TGTGCCATCAGATCCCAGGGAAACACCATATATTTT. Translation: CAIRSQGNTIYF.

The V call is TRBV2, the J call TRBJ2-7, with TRBD1 matching over 7 bases. Germline CDR1 SNHLY, CDR2 FYNNEI. CDR3 length: 12 amino acids. Trimming removed 4 bases from V and 6 bases from J; junction bases left unmatched: 3. This CDR3 reads CASSGPGGEQYF. DNA for the CDR3: TGTGCCAGCAGTGGTCCAGGGGGCGAGCAGTACTTC.

The chain uses TRBV7-9 and TRBJ2-1; 7 bases map to TRBD2. This CDR3 region has 16 residues. Germline CDR1 reads SEHNR; CDR2 reads FQNEAQ (reference sequence). The trim removed 4 bases at V and 0 bases at J, leaving 6 bases unmatched. CDR3 coding DNA: TGTGCCAGCAGCTCCTTAGCGGGCTACTCCTACAATGAGCAGTTCTTC. It yields the protein CASSSLAGYSYNEQFF.

The chain links TRBV5-5 to TRBJ2-7, with 9 bases identical to TRBD1. Germline V gene data show CDR1 as SGHKS and CDR2 as YYEKEE (reference sequence). The CDR3 runs 14 residues. J gave up 5 bases and V 0 bases, and 3 bases lay outside the gene matches. The CDR3 nucleotides are TGTGCCAGCAGCTTGGGGGGACAGGGTAACGAGCAGTACTTC. Translating it yields CASSLGGQGNEQYF.

The chain uses TRBV30 and TRBJ1-3, with a tentative D call TRBD1 (6 bases). The germline V gene encodes CDR1 GTSNPN and CDR2 SVGIG (reference sequence). The length of the CDR3 is 16 residues. The V end was cut by 5 bases, the J end by 2 bases, with 19 bases between. The CDR3 reads CAWGPGWGTTGNTIYF. The CDR3 nucleotides are TGTGCCTGGGGACCGGGATGGGGGACAACTGGAAACACCATATATTTT.

The chain recombines TRBV5-8 with TRBJ1-1; TRBD1 matches 8 bases. CDR3 size: 13 residues. Germline CDR1 SGHTS, CDR2 YDEGEE. The junction had 10 bases not matched to a gene; V was cut back by 4 bases and J by 11 bases. For the CDR3, the DNA is TGTGCCAGCAGCGCCGGGACAGGACCCCCGGCTTTCTTT. Amino acid sequence: CASSAGTGPPAFF.

This chain joins TRBV30 and TRBJ1-1; D is undetermined. The length of the CDR3 is 13 residues. CDR1 and CDR2 from the germline V gene are GTSNPN and SVGIG (reference sequence). V was cut by 3 bases and J by 3 bases, with 11 bases left in between. In DNA form, the CDR3 reads TGTGCCTGGAGGCGAGGGTTGGACACTGAAGCTTTCTTT. Residues: CAWRRGLDTEAFF.

The chain has TRBV28 and TRBJ1-4; 9 nucleotides line up with TRBD1. The CDR3 is 15 residues long. Germline CDR1 reads MDHEN; CDR2 reads SYDVKM. V was clipped by 5 bases and J by 5 bases; unmatched bases: 6. The CDR3 sequence: CASSKGQGSNEKLFF. CDR3 nucleotides: TGTGCCAGCAGTAAGGGACAGGGAAGCAATGAAAAACTGTTTTTT.

The chain carries TRBV7-9 and TRBJ1-2, with a possible D match to TRBD1 (5 bases). Trimming left V 5 bases short and J 5 bases short, with 9 bases between. Germline CDR1 and CDR2: SEHNR and FQNEAQ (reference sequence). This CDR3 comprises 12 residues. In DNA form, the CDR3 reads TGTGCCAGCAGCCGCGACAGATATGGCTACACCTTC. Its translation is CASSRDRYGYTF.